What follows are 32 T cell receptor beta chains derived from one specimen sequenced in a study of cytomegalovirus exposure and HLA in healthy donors. Use of 60 Vbeta and 13 Jbeta primers characterized the PCR. Clones were read by immunoSEQ multiplex PCR, and TCRdb kept only the in-frame ones, dropping some. The data hold under 55,000 clones, with 72% observed a single time. Sequencing was carried out using PBMCs. The receptors stem from a woman in her forties or fifties in good health and CMV-seronegative.

J is TRBJ1-2 and V is TRBV28; D uncertain. Germline V CDR1 and CDR2: MDHEN, SYDVKM. This CDR3 has 12 residues. V lost 2 bases and J lost 7, with 8 bases in between. This CDR3 reads CASSLGPLGYTF. CDR3 nucleotides: TGTGCCAGCAGTTTAGGGCCACTTGGCTACACCTTC.

V is TRBV5-1 and J is TRBJ2-7, with D maybe TRBD2 (5 bases). The V end lost 4 bases, the J end lost 2 bases, and 10 bases lay between the germline ends. The CDR3 spans 13 residues. Per the germline V gene, CDR1 is SGHRS and CDR2 is YFSETQ. The CDR3 nucleotides read TGCGCCAGCAGCCCCGGGATGGCCTACGAGCAGTACTTC. Protein: CASSPGMAYEQYF. Based on the CDR3 plus reference TRBV5-1 and TRBJ2-7, the full variable domain is KAGVTQTPRYLIKTRGQQVTLSCSPISGHRSVSWYQQTPGQGLQFLFEYFSETQRNKGNFPGRFSGRQFSNSRSEMNVSTLELGDSALYLCASSPGMAYEQYFGPGTRLTVT.

This chain uses TRBV5-1 with TRBJ2-1; D is perhaps TRBD2 (6 bases). V lost 5 bases, J lost 6 bases, and 9 bases lay in between. Germline CDR1 SGHRS, CDR2 YFSETQ. The CDR3 has 12 amino acids. The chain's CDR3 is CASRGGGNEQFF. The CDR3 nucleotides read TGCGCCAGCAGGGGGGGAGGCAATGAGCAGTTCTTC.

CDR3 protein: CASSIYANTGELFF. CDR3 coding DNA: TGTGCCAGTAGTATCTATGCGAACACCGGGGAGCTGTTTTTT. The chain couples TRBV19 to TRBJ2-2, with D unclear. CDR3 length: 14 residues. The V end lost 3 bases, the J end lost 0 bases, and 5 bases lay between the germline ends. Germline lookup yields CDR1 LNHDA and CDR2 SQIVND (reference sequence).

V and J are TRBV9 and TRBJ2-2; 8 nucleotides agree with TRBD1. The CDR3 length is 17 residues. Germline lookup yields CDR1 SGDLS and CDR2 YYNGEE. Trimming removed 0 bases from V and 6 bases from J; junction bases left unmatched: 10. The CDR3 here is CASSVEQSGGRPGELFF. The DNA of the CDR3 is TGTGCCAGCAGCGTAGAGCAGTCAGGGGGCCGACCCGGGGAGCTGTTTTTT.

This clone showed up just once. The chain carries TRBV18 and TRBJ2-1; TRBD2 agrees at 9 bases. Germline trimming cut 2 bases from V and 4 bases from J; bases unmatched to any gene: 3. The CDR3 runs to 15 residues. CDR1 is KGHSH and CDR2 is LQKENI in the germline V gene. CDR3 amino acids: CASSPWTSEYNEQFF. CDR3 DNA: TGTGCCAGCTCACCATGGACTAGCGAGTACAATGAGCAGTTCTTC.

A remark on this clone: The CDR3 does not end in the conserved phenylalanine or tryptophan, so this is likely a read error. V gene TRBV5-1 combines with J gene TRBJ2-3, with TRBD2 matching 11 bases. With 6 bases clipped from V and 4 bases from J, the junction kept 13 bases outside the gene matches. This CDR3 has 17 residues. Per germline, CDR1 SGHRS and CDR2 YFSETQ. The CDR3 loop is CASTYLSGRADSDTQYV. CDR3 DNA: TGCGCCAGCACCTACCTTAGCGGGAGGGCCGATTCAGATACGCAGTATGTT.

The CDR3 region is CASSKGLAGGGDTQYF. The CDR3 DNA follows: TGTGCCAGCAGCAAGGGACTAGCGGGGGGAGGGGATACGCAGTATTTT. J is TRBJ2-3 and V is TRBV2; 15 bases are shared with TRBD2. Germline V gene sequence: CDR1 SNHLY, CDR2 FYNNEI. The CDR3 consists of 16 residues. V was clipped by 6 bases and J by 6 bases; unmatched bases: 7.

As DNA, the CDR3 is TGTGCCAGCAGTCCCTGGGGGCAGGACGGAAACACCATATATTTT. Its translation: CASSPWGQDGNTIYF. The J gene is TRBJ1-3, the V gene TRBV6-5, with a tentative D call TRBD1 (6 bases). Germline V lookup: CDR1 MNHEY, CDR2 SVGAGI. Deletions cut 5 bases from V and 4 bases from J, with 15 bases between. There are 15 residues in the CDR3.

The gene calls are TRBV5-6 and TRBJ2-5; the match to TRBD2 covers 8 bases. Germline CDR1 is SGHDT and CDR2 is YYEEEE. Losses at the gene ends were 4 bases for V and 5 bases for J; bases not matched to a gene: 7. The CDR3 covers 14 residues. As DNA, the CDR3 is TGTGCCAGCAGCCGGGTTTCGGGGGGGGAGACCCAGTACTTC. Translation: CASSRVSGGETQYF. Filled out from reference TRBV5-6 and TRBJ2-5, the complete variable domain reads DAGVTQSPTHLIKTRGQQVTLRCSPKSGHDTVSWYQQALGQGPQFIFQYYEEEERQRGNFPDRFSGHQFPNYSSELNVNALLLGDSALYLCASSRVSGGETQYFGPGTRLLVL.

The CDR3 coding sequence is TGTGCCAGCAGTCTCCGGACAAACCTCGTGAGTCAGCCCCAGCATTTT. The encoded protein is CASSLRTNLVSQPQHF. This chain links TRBV28 with TRBJ1-5, with a weak D call TRBD1 (5 bases). Per the germline V gene, CDR1 is MDHEN and CDR2 is SYDVKM. The CDR3 covers 16 residues. V lost 5 bases and J lost 6, with 20 bases in between.

The CDR3 is CASSVEGSTADTQYF. The CDR3 DNA reads as TGTGCCAGCAGCGTAGAAGGCTCAACAGCAGATACGCAGTATTTT. The chain has TRBV9 and TRBJ2-3; D gene unclear. Deletions cut 0 bases from V and 4 bases from J, with 12 bases between. The CDR3 runs 15 residues. Looked up from germline, CDR1 is SGDLS and CDR2 is YYNGEE.

The chain has TRBV6-1 and TRBJ2-7; 8 nucleotides match TRBD1. The CDR3 runs 12 residues. The germline CDR1 and CDR2 sequences are MNHNS and SASEGT. CDR3 in amino acids: CAEGQGLYEQYF. The CDR3, as DNA: TGTGCGGAAGGACAGGGCCTCTACGAGCAGTACTTC.

This sequence joins TRBV28 and TRBJ1-6, with D possibly TRBD1 on 5 matching bases. CDR1 MDHEN and CDR2 SYDVKM come from the germline V gene. V shed 0 bases and J shed 9 bases, with 15 bases lying between them. CDR3 length: 16 residues. This CDR3 reads CASSLWGDRVGSPLHF. In DNA form, the CDR3 reads TGTGCCAGCAGTTTATGGGGCGACAGAGTAGGTTCACCCCTCCACTTT. Filled out from reference TRBV28 and TRBJ1-6, the complete variable domain reads DVKVTQSSRYLVKRTGEKVFLECVQDMDHENMFWYRQDPGLGLRLIYFSYDVKMKEKGDIPEGYSVSREKKERFSLILESASTNQTSMYLCASSLWGDRVGSPLHFGNGTRLTVT.

The gene calls are TRBV5-1 and TRBJ2-1, with TRBD2 matching over 9 bases. V lost 1 base and J lost 6; bases outside the gene matches: 2. The CDR3 has 14 amino acids. Per germline, CDR1 SGHRS and CDR2 YFSETQ. The CDR3 protein is CASSLQREANEQFF. CDR3 coding DNA: TGCGCCAGCAGCTTGCAGCGGGAGGCCAATGAGCAGTTCTTC.

The J gene is TRBJ2-7, the V gene TRBV30; D gene unclear. There are 13 residues in the CDR3. Trimming left V 2 bases short and J 0 bases short, with 8 bases between. Per germline, CDR1 GTSNPN and CDR2 SVGIG (reference sequence). The CDR3 spells CAWSLPPSYEQYF. CDR3 sequence (DNA): TGTGCCTGGAGTCTACCGCCCTCCTACGAGCAGTACTTC. Filled out from reference TRBV30 and TRBJ2-7, the complete variable domain reads SQTIHQWPATLVQPVGSPLSLECTVEGTSNPNLYWYRQAAGRGLQLLFYSVGIGQISSEVPQNLSASRPQDRQFILSSKKLLLSDSGFYLCAWSLPPSYEQYFGPGTRLTVT.

This clone showed up just once. The rearrangement links TRBV7-8 to TRBJ2-3; possibly TRBD2 for D (7 bases). This CDR3 comprises 16 residues. V lost 10 bases to trimming and J lost 5 bases, with 25 bases between them. Germline lookup yields CDR1 SGHVS and CDR2 FQNEAQ. CDR3 residues: CATQLVGGGARDTQYF. CDR3 DNA: TGTGCCACCCAGCTCGTAGGAGGGGGGGCCCGAGATACGCAGTATTTT.

In nucleotides, the CDR3 is TGTGCCAGCAGAACGGGGGGACTTCCAGATACGCAGTATTTT. Its translation is CASRTGGLPDTQYF. The chain couples TRBV6-6 to TRBJ2-3; the match to TRBD2 covers 7 bases. Germline V gene sequence: CDR1 MNHNY, CDR2 SVGAGI (reference sequence). The CDR3 totals 14 residues. After removal of 6 bases from V and 4 bases from J, the junction contained 7 bases not matched to a gene.

This clone was observed once. This chain connects TRBV7-6 to TRBJ2-5, with 7 nucleotides matching TRBD2. The length of the CDR3 is 15 residues. Trimming at V came to 4 bases and at J to 4 bases, leaving 9 bases not matched to a gene. Germline V gene lookup returns CDR1 SGHVS and CDR2 FNYEAQ. The CDR3 spells CASSSNAGVAETQYF. CDR3 coding DNA: TGTGCCAGCAGCTCAAACGCGGGAGTGGCAGAGACCCAGTACTTC.

CDR3 region: CASSWTDYGYTF. CDR3 nucleotide sequence: TGTGCCAGCAGTTGGACAGACTATGGCTACACCTTC. This rearrangement joins TRBV28 to TRBJ1-2; tentative D call: TRBD1 (6 bases). Trimming stripped 4 bases from V and 3 bases from J, with 6 bases between. Germline-derived CDR1 and CDR2 are MDHEN and SYDVKM. This CDR3 has 12 residues.

J is TRBJ2-3 and V is TRBV10-3; 7 bases agree with TRBD2. This CDR3 has 16 residues. CDR1 is ENHRY, CDR2 SYGVKD, per germline. Germline trimming cut 4 bases from V and 3 bases from J; bases unmatched to any gene: 10. The CDR3 region has the DNA TGTGCCATCAGTGGGGGACCGCCGGGGGGTACAGATACGCAGTATTTT. It codes for CAISGGPPGGTDTQYF.

The chain links TRBV28 to TRBJ2-3; TRBD2 is a possible D gene (5 bases). Germline V gives CDR1 MDHEN, CDR2 SYDVKM. Deletions cut 4 bases from V and 4 bases from J, with 12 bases between. CDR3 length: 14 residues. The CDR3 DNA reads as TGTGCCAGCAGTTCTAGCATTCGGCCAGATACGCAGTATTTT. Its translation: CASSSSIRPDTQYF.

Turning to this clone: This same CDR3 is encoded by further DNA sequences in the sample. The rearrangement links TRBV2 to TRBJ1-5, with a weak D call TRBD1 (5 bases). Germline values: CDR1 SNHLY, CDR2 FYNNEI. The V end lost 7 bases, the J end lost 7 bases, and 14 bases lay between the germline ends. CDR3 size: 13 residues. CDR3 bases: TGTGCCAGCACCCCCGGGGGAGGCCAGCCCCAGCATTTT. Translating it yields CASTPGGGQPQHF.

The chain employs TRBV5-4 and TRBJ2-5; a possible D gene is TRBD1 (7 bases). The CDR3 is 17 residues long. Per the germline V gene, CDR1 is SGHNT and CDR2 is YYREEE (reference sequence). Trimming removed 0 bases at V and 4 bases at J, with 19 bases between. CDR3 residues: CASSLDGGTAAAETQYF. CDR3 coding DNA: TGTGCCAGCAGCTTGGATGGGGGGACAGCCGCTGCAGAGACCCAGTACTTC.

This chain links TRBV28 with TRBJ2-5, with 10 bases aligning to TRBD2. CDR3 length: 15 residues. Germline loops: CDR1 MDHEN, CDR2 SYDVKM. With V trimmed by 5 bases and J by 3 bases, 6 bases remained unmatched. Here the CDR3 DNA reads TGTGCCAGCAGTGGACTAGCGGCGAGGGAAGAGACCCAGTACTTC. Protein product: CASSGLAAREETQYF.

The genes are TRBV6-1 and TRBJ2-5, with TRBD1 matching over 8 bases. V gave up 2 bases and J gave up 3 bases; unmatched junction bases: 2. Germline V gene data show CDR1 as MNHNS and CDR2 as SASEGT. This CDR3 has 14 amino acids. CDR3 in DNA: TGTGCCAGCAGTGAATCGGACAGGGAAGAGACCCAGTACTTC. This sequence encodes CASSESDREETQYF.

The J gene is TRBJ2-2, the V gene TRBV28; D is undetermined. This CDR3 has 15 residues. Germline values: CDR1 MDHEN, CDR2 SYDVKM. Trimming removed 5 bases from V and 3 bases from J, with 13 bases in between. The CDR3 region has the DNA TGTGCCAGCAGTGTCGGCACCAGCGACACCGGGGAGCTGTTTTTT. It is translated as CASSVGTSDTGELFF. The whole variable domain, filled in from reference TRBV28 and TRBJ2-2, reads DVKVTQSSRYLVKRTGEKVFLECVQDMDHENMFWYRQDPGLGLRLIYFSYDVKMKEKGDIPEGYSVSREKKERFSLILESASTNQTSMYLCASSVGTSDTGELFFGEGSRLTVL.

This sequence joins TRBV11-1 and TRBJ2-1; TRBD1 might be the D (5 bases). Germline V gives CDR1 SGHAT, CDR2 FQDESV (reference sequence). The ends were cut back, 3 bases at V and 3 bases at J, with 12 bases in the middle. The CDR3 sequence is 15 residues long. CDR3 region: CASSLELRGYNEQFF. In DNA, the CDR3 is TGTGCCAGCAGCTTGGAGCTAAGGGGCTACAATGAGCAGTTCTTC.

This rearrangement joins TRBV7-9 to TRBJ2-3; TRBD2 matches at 14 bases. The germline V gene has CDR1 SEHNR and CDR2 FQNEAQ (reference sequence). Unmatched junction bases numbered 2, after V lost 5 bases and J lost 4 bases. CDR3 size: 15 residues. CDR3 DNA sequence: TGTGCCAGCAGCCTGACTAGCGGGAGGGCAGATACGCAGTATTTT. Translating it yields CASSLTSGRADTQYF.

The chain links TRBV5-6 to TRBJ1-1; 8 bases agree with TRBD1. V lost 4 bases, J lost 10 bases, and 6 bases stayed unmatched. Germline V gene data show CDR1 as SGHDT and CDR2 as YYEEEE. The CDR3 covers 12 residues. The CDR3 is CASSRRGRVAFF. CDR3 nucleotides: TGTGCCAGCAGCCGCAGGGGGCGAGTAGCTTTCTTT. The full variable domain, its missing parts supplied by reference TRBV5-6 and TRBJ1-1, is DAGVTQSPTHLIKTRGQQVTLRCSPKSGHDTVSWYQQALGQGPQFIFQYYEEEERQRGNFPDRFSGHQFPNYSSELNVNALLLGDSALYLCASSRRGRVAFFGQGTRLTVV.

This CDR3 is CASSPPTGTYGYTF. The CDR3 DNA reads TGTGCCAGCAGCCCCCCAACAGGGACCTATGGCTACACCTTC. This sequence joins TRBV9 and TRBJ1-2, with a weak D call TRBD1 (6 bases). The CDR3 is 14 amino acids. Germline V gene data show CDR1 as SGDLS and CDR2 as YYNGEE. Deletions cut 4 bases from V and 4 bases from J, with 14 bases between.

The rearrangement links TRBV6-1 to TRBJ1-2; D remains ambiguous. Trimming removed 6 bases at V and 6 bases at J, with 14 bases between. In germline, CDR1 is MNHNS, CDR2 SASEGT. The CDR3 runs to 13 residues. The CDR3 DNA reads as TGTGCCAGCAGCGACACAGAAAACGATGGCTACACCTTC. It encodes CASSDTENDGYTF.